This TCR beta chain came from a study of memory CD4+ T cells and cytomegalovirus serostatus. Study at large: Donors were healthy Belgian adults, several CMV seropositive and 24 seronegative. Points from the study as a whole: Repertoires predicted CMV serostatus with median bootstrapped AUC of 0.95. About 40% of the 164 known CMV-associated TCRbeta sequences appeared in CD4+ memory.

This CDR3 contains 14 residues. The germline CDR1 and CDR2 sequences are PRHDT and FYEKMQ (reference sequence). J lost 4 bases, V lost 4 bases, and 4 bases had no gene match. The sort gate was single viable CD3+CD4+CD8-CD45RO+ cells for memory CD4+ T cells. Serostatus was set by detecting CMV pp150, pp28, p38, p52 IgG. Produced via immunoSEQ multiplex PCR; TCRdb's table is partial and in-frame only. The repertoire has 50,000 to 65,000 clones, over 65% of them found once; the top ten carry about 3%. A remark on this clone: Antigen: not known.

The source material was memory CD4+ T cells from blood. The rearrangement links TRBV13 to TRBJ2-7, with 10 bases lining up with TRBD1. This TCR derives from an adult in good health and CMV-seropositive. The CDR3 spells CASSSGGQGYEQYV. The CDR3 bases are TGTGCCAGCAGCTCCGGGGGACAGGGGTACGAGCAGTACGTC.